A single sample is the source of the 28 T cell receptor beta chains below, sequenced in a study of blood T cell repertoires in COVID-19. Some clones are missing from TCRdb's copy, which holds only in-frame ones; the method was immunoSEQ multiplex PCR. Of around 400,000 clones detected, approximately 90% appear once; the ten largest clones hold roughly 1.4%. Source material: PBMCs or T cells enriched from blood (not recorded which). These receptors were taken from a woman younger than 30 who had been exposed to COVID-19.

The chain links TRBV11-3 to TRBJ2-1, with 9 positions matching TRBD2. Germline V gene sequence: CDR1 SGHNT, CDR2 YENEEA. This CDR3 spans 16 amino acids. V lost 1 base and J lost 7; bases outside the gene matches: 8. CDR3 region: CASSLVGGGALNEQFF. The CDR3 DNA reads TGTGCCAGCAGCTTAGTAGGCGGGGGGGCTCTAAATGAGCAGTTCTTC.

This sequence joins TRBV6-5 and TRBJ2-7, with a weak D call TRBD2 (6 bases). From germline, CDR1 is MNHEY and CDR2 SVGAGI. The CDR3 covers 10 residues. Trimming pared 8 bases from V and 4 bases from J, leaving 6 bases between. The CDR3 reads CASGTYEQYF. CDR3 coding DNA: TGTGCCAGCGGGACTTACGAGCAGTACTTC.

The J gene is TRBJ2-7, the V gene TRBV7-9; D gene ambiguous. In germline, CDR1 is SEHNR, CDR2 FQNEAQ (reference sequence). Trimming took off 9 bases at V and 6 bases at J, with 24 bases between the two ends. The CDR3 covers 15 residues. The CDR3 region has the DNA TGTGCCAGTCAATCCCCGCCGACAAGTAGTATCGAGCAGTACTTC. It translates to CASQSPPTSSIEQYF.

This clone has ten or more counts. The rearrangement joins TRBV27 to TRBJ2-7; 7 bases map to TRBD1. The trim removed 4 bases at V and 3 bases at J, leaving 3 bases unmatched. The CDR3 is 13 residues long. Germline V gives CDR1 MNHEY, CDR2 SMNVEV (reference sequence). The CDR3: CASSSGQHYEQYF. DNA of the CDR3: TGTGCCAGCAGTTCGGGACAGCACTACGAGCAGTACTTC.

This chain's CDR3 is CASSSGQGLAGSYEQYF. In DNA, the CDR3 is TGTGCCAGTAGTAGCGGACAGGGACTAGCGGGGTCCTACGAGCAGTACTTC. The J gene is TRBJ2-7, the V gene TRBV19, with 13 bases that match TRBD2. The CDR3 length is 17 residues. After removal of 4 bases from V and 1 base from J, the junction contained 7 bases not matched to a gene. CDR1 and CDR2 (germline): LNHDA, SQIVND (reference sequence).

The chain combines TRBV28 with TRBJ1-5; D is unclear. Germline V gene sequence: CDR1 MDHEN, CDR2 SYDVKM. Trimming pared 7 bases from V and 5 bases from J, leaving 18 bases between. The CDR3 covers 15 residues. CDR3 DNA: TGTGCCAGCAACCCCTCCGGGGAACGGGATCAGCCCCAGCATTTT. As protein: CASNPSGERDQPQHF.

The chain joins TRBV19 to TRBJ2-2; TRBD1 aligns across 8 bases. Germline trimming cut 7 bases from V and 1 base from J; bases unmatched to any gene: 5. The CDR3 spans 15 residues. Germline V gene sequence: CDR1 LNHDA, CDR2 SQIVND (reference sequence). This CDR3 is CASKPGQENTGELFF. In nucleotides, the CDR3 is TGTGCCAGTAAACCGGGACAGGAGAACACCGGGGAGCTGTTTTTT.

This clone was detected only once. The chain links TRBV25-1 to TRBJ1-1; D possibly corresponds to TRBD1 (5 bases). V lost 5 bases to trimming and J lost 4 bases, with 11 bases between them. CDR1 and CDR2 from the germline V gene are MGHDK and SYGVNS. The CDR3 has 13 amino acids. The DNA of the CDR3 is TGTGCCAGCAGTACCCCGGGACTCACTGAAGCTTTCTTT. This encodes CASSTPGLTEAFF.

Here the CDR3 DNA reads TGTGCCAGCAGTTTTCGGGACAGGGTTGAGCAGTTCTTC. As protein: CASSFRDRVEQFF. The chain uses TRBV27 and TRBJ2-1, with 9 bases lining up with TRBD1. The trim removed 3 bases at V and 9 bases at J, leaving 3 bases unmatched. Per the germline V gene, CDR1 is MNHEY and CDR2 is SMNVEV (reference sequence). The CDR3 is 13 residues long.

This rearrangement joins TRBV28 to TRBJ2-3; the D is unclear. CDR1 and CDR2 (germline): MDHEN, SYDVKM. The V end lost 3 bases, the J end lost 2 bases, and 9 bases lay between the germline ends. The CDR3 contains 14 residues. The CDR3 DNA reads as TGTGCCAGCAGTTTGAACAGCCACACAGATACGCAGTATTTT. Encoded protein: CASSLNSHTDTQYF.

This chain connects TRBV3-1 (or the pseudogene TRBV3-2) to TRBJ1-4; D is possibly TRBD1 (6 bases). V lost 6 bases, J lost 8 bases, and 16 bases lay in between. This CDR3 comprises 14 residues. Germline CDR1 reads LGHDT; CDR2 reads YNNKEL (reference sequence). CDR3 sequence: CASSSAGGREKLFF. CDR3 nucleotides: TGTGCCAGCAGTTCAGCGGGGGGGCGGGAAAAACTGTTTTTT.

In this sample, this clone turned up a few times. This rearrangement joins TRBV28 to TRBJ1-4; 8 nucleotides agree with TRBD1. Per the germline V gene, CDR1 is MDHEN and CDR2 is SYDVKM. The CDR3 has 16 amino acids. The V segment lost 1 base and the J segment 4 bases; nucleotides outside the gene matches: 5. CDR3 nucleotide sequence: TGTGCCAGCAGTTTATTGCGGACAGGGAGTAATGAAAAACTGTTTTTT. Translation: CASSLLRTGSNEKLFF. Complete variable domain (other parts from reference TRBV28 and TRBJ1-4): DVKVTQSSRYLVKRTGEKVFLECVQDMDHENMFWYRQDPGLGLRLIYFSYDVKMKEKGDIPEGYSVSREKKERFSLILESASTNQTSMYLCASSLLRTGSNEKLFFGSGTQLSVL.

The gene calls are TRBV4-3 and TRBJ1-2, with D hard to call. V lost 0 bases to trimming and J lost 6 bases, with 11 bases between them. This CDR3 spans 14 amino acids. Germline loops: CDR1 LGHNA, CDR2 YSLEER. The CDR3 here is CASSQDGKRDGYTF. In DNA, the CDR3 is TGCGCCAGCAGCCAAGATGGGAAGCGGGATGGCTACACCTTC.

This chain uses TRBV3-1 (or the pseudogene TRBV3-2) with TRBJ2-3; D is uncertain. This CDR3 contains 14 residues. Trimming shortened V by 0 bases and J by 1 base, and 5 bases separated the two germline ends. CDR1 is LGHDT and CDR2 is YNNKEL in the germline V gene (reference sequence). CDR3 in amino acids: CASSQDWRTDTQYF. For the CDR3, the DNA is TGTGCCAGCAGCCAAGATTGGCGCACAGATACGCAGTATTTT.

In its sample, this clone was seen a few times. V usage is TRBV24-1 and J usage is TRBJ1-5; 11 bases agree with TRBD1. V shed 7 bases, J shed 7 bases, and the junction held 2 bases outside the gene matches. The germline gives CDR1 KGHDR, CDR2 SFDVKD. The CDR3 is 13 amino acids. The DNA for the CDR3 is TGTGCCACCAGGGGACAGGGGGAACAGCCCCAGCATTTT. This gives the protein CATRGQGEQPQHF.

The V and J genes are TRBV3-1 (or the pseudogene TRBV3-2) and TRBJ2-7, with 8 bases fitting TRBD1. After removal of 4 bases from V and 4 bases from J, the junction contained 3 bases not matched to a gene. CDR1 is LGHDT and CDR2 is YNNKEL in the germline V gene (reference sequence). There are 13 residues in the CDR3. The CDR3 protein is CASSLQGAYEQYF. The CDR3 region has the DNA TGTGCCAGCAGCCTGCAGGGGGCTTACGAGCAGTACTTC.

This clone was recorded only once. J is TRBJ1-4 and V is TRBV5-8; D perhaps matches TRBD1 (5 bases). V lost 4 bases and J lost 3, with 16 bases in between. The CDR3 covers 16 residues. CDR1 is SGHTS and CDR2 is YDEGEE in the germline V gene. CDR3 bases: TGTGCCAGCAGCCTCGGACTCGGGGGAGCTAATGAAAAACTGTTTTTT. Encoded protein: CASSLGLGGANEKLFF.

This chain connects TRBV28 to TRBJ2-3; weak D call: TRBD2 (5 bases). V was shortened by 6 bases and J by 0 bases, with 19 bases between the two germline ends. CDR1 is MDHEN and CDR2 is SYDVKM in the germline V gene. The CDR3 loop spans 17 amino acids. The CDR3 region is CASSRDGSGSSTDTQYF. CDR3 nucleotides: TGTGCCAGCAGCCGAGACGGGTCGGGGTCTAGCACAGATACGCAGTATTTT.

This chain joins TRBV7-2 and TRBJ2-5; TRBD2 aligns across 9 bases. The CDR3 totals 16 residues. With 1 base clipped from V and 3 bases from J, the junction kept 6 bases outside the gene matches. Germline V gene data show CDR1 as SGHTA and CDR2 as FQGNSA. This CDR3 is CASSLGLLAGKETQYF. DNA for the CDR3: TGTGCCAGCAGCTTAGGTTTACTAGCGGGCAAAGAGACCCAGTACTTC.

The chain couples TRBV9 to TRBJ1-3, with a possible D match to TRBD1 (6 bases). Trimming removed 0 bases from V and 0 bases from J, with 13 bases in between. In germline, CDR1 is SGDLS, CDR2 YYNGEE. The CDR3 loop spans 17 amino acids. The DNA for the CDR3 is TGTGCCAGCAGCGTAGAGGCGGGGGGACACTCTGGAAACACCATATATTTT. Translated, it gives CASSVEAGGHSGNTIYF.

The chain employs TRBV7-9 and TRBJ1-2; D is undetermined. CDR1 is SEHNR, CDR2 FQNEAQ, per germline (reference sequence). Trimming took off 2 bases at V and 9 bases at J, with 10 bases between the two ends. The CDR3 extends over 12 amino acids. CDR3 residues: CASSLIEGSYTF. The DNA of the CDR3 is TGTGCCAGCAGCTTAATAGAGGGAAGCTACACCTTC.

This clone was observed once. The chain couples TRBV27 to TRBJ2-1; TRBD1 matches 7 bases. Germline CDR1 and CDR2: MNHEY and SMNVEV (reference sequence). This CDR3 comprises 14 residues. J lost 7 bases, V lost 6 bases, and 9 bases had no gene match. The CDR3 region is CASSRQGAGNEQFF. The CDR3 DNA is TGTGCCAGCAGCCGACAGGGCGCCGGGAATGAGCAGTTCTTC.

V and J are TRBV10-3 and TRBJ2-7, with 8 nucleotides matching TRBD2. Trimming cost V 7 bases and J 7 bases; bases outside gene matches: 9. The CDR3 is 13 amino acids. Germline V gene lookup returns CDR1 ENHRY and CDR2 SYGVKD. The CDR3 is CAITLGLGDEQYF. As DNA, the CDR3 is TGTGCCATCACCCTGGGACTAGGGGATGAGCAGTACTTC.

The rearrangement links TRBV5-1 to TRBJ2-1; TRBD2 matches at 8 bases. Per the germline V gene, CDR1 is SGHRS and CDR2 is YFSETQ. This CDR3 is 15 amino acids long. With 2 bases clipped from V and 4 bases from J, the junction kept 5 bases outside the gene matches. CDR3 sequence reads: CASSFITSGYNEQFF. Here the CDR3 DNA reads TGCGCCAGCAGCTTTATTACTAGCGGATACAATGAGCAGTTCTTC.

CDR3 sequence reads: CASSLGVANDEQFF. In nucleotides, the CDR3 is TGCGCCAGCAGCTTGGGGGTAGCTAACGATGAGCAGTTCTTC. This rearrangement joins TRBV5-1 to TRBJ2-1; no firm D call. Trimming removed 0 bases from V and 8 bases from J, with 12 bases in between. The germline V gene encodes CDR1 SGHRS and CDR2 YFSETQ. This CDR3 is built from 14 residues. The full variable domain, with the rest looked up from reference TRBV5-1 and TRBJ2-1, is KAGVTQTPRYLIKTRGQQVTLSCSPISGHRSVSWYQQTPGQGLQFLFEYFSETQRNKGNFPGRFSGRQFSNSRSEMNVSTLELGDSALYLCASSLGVANDEQFFGPGTRLTVL.

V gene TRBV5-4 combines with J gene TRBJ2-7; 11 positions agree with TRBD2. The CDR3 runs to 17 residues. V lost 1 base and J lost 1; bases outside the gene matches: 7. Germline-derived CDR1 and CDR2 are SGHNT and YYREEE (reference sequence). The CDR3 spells CASSLTRLAGFSYEQYF. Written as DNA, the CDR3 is TGTGCCAGCAGCTTGACAAGACTAGCGGGGTTTTCCTACGAGCAGTACTTC.

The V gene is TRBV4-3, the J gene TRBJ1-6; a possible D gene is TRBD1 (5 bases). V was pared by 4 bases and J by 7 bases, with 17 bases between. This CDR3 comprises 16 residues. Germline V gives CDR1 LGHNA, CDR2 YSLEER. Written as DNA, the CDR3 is TGCGCCAGCAGCCCGCAGGGAAGATCCCCAAATTCACCCCTCCACTTT. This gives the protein CASSPQGRSPNSPLHF.

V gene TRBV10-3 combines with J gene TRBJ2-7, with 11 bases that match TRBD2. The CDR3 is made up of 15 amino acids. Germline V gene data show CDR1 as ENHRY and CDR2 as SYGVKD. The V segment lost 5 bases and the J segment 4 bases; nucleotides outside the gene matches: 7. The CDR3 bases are TGTGCCATCAGTACCAGGTCTAGCGGGGGGTACGAGCAGTACTTC. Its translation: CAISTRSSGGYEQYF.